Presented here are 6 T cell receptor beta chains from one specimen sequenced in a study of T-cell memory formation after mild COVID-19. Each CDR3 protein is one row after TCRdb ran MiXCR on the 5' RACE reads. Counted here are about 270,000 distinct CDR3 sequences, about 16% occurring once; the ten biggest clones make up under 2.5%. The material sequenced was PBMCs or a T cell subset sorted from them (not recorded which). The receptors stem from an adult woman who had mild COVID-19 (a few samples of this study predate the infection). Cell type and time point are not known.

The chain carries TRBV30 and TRBJ2-1; TRBD2 matches at 13 bases. CDR3 length: 17 residues. The junction had 6 bases not matched to a gene; V was cut back by 2 bases and J by 2 bases. CDR1 and CDR2 (germline): GTSNPN, SVGIG (reference sequence). The CDR3 spells CAWSTSGRAFTYNEQFF. DNA of the CDR3: TGTGCCTGGAGTACTAGCGGGAGGGCCTTTACCTACAATGAGCAGTTCTTC.

This clonotype was counted a few times. CDR3 in DNA: TGTGCCAGCAGTCCCCAGCCGGCAGGCGCCAACACTGAAGCTTTCTTT. Translation: CASSPQPAGANTEAFF. The rearrangement links TRBV12-3 or TRBV12-4 to TRBJ1-1; no reliable D call. V was trimmed by 5 bases and J by 2 bases, leaving 18 bases between them. This CDR3 comprises 16 residues.

To note about this clonotype: At one end the junction does not follow the germline gene, possibly because of a read error. This rearrangement joins TRBV20-1 to TRBJ2-5, with TRBD2 matching 8 bases. The CDR3 contains 14 residues. Germline loops: CDR1 DFQATT, CDR2 SNEGSKA (reference sequence). The CDR3: CSAIPGTRIGTQYF. The CDR3 region has the DNA TGCAGCGCTATTCCCGGGACTAGAATTGGGACCCAGTACTTC.

The chain uses TRBV6-6 and TRBJ2-6; 8 bases fit TRBD1. Germline lookup yields CDR1 MNHNY and CDR2 SVGAGI (reference sequence). The CDR3 is 17 residues long. The V segment lost 0 bases and the J segment 4 bases; nucleotides outside the gene matches: 5. CDR3 bases: TGTGCCAGCAGTTACTCGACAGGGGTCGCGGGGGCCAACGTCCTGACTTTC. As protein: CASSYSTGVAGANVLTF.

This chain uses TRBV4-3 with TRBJ1-2; D might be TRBD1 (6 bases). This CDR3 has 14 residues. V was clipped by 4 bases and J by 9 bases, with 18 bases between them. Germline V gene data show CDR1 as LGHNA and CDR2 as YSLEER. The CDR3 DNA reads TGCGCCAGCAGCCTGCGGGACAAGGATTCTAGCTACACCTTC. The encoded protein is CASSLRDKDSSYTF.

V and J are TRBV6-5 and TRBJ1-1; 7 nucleotides align to TRBD1. This CDR3 is built from 17 residues. Germline assignment: CDR1 MNHEY and CDR2 SVGAGI. J was trimmed by 4 bases and V by 2 bases; bases with no gene match: 13. CDR3 coding DNA: TGTGCCAGCAGTTACCGGGACAGCAGAGCAATGAGCACTGAAGCTTTCTTT. The encoded protein is CASSYRDSRAMSTEAFF.